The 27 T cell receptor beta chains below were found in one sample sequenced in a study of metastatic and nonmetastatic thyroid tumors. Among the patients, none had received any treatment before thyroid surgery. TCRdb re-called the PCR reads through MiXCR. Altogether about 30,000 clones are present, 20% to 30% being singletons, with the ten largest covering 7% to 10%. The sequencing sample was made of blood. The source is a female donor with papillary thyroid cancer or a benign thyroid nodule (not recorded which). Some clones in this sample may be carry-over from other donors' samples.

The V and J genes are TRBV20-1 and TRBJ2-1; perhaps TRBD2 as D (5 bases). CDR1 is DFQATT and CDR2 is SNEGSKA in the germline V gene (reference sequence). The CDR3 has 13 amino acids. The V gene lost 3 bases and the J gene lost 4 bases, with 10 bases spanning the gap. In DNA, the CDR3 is TGCAGTGCTAGGGAGGAAGGGTACAATGAGCAGTTCTTC. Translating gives CSAREEGYNEQFF.

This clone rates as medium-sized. The CDR3, as DNA: TGTGCCGTGACAGCGAGAGGGGAGCAGTACTTC. Protein: CAVTARGEQYF. The chain joins TRBV28 to TRBJ2-7, with D perhaps matching TRBD1 or TRBD2 (5 bases each). V lost 11 bases and J 7 bases, leaving 15 bases between the germline ends. This CDR3 is 11 amino acids long. CDR1 and CDR2 from the germline V gene are MDHEN and SYDVKM.

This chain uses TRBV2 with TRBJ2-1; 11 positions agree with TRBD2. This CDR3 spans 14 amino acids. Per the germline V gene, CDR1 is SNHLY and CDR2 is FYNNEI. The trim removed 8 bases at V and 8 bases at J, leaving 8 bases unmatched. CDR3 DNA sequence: TGTGCCAGCGGGAATAGCGGGAGGGTGGATGAGCAGTTCTTC. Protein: CASGNSGRVDEQFF.

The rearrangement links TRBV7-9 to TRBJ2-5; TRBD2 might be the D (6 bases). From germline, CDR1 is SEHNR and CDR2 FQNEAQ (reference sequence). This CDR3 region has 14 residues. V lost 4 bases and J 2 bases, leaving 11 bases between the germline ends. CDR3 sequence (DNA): TGTGCCAGCAGCTCCGGCGGGGCGCAAGAGACCCAGTACTTC. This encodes CASSSGGAQETQYF.

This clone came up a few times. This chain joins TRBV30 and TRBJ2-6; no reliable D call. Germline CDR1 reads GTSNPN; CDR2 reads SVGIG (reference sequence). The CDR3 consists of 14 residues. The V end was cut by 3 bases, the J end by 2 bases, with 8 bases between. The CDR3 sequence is CAWSLTAGANVLTF. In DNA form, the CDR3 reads TGTGCCTGGAGCCTGACGGCTGGGGCCAACGTCCTGACTTTC.

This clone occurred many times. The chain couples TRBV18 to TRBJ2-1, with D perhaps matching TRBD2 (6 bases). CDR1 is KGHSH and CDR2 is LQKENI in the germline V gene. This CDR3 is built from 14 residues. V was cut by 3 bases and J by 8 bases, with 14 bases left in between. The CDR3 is CASSPLTSSHEQFF. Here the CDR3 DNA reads TGTGCCAGCTCACCTCTGACTAGTTCCCATGAGCAGTTCTTC.

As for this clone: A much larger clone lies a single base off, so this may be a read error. The CDR3 is CILTGSSYNEQFF. The CDR3 DNA sequence: TGCATCCTTACAGGGAGCTCCTACAATGAGCAGTTCTTC. V usage is TRBV29-1 and J usage is TRBJ2-1, with D perhaps TRBD1 (6 bases). Per the germline V gene, CDR1 is SQVTM and CDR2 is ANQGSEA. This CDR3 comprises 13 residues.

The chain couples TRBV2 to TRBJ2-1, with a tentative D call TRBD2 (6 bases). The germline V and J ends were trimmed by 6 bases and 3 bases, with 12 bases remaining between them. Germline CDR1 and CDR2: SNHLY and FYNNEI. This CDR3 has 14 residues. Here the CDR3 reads CASRPGSGYNEQFF. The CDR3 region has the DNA TGTGCCAGCAGGCCCGGGAGCGGCTACAATGAGCAGTTCTTC.

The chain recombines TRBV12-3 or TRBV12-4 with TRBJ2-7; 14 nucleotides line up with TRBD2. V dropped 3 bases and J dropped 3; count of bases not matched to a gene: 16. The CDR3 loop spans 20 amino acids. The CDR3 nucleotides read TGTGCCAGCAGTTTCAGCCCCGGGACTAGCGGGAGCTCCGGGCTCTACGAGCAGTACTTC. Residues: CASSFSPGTSGSSGLYEQYF.

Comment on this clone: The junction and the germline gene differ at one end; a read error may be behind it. The CDR3 reads CTSSQATGPDEQYF. CDR3 nucleotide sequence: TGCACCAGCAGCCAAGCTACGGGGCCGGACGAGCAGTACTTC. The chain joins TRBV4-1 to TRBJ2-7; the D gene could be TRBD1 or TRBD2 (5 bases each). Germline CDR1 and CDR2: MGHRA and YSYEKL. The CDR3 runs to 14 residues.

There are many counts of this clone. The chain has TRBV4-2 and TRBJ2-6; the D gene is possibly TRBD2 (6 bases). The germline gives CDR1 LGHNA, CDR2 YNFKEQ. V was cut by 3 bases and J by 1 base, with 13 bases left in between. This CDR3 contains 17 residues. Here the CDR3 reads CASSQGGLVSGANVLTF. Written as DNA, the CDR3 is TGTGCCAGCAGCCAGGGGGGATTAGTTTCTGGGGCCAACGTCCTGACTTTC.

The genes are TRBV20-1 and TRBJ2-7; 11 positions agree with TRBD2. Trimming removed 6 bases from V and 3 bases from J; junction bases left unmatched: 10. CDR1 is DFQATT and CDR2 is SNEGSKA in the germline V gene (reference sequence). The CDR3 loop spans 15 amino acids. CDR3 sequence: CSAEGTSGSFYEQYF. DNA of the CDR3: TGCAGTGCGGAAGGAACTAGCGGGAGTTTCTACGAGCAGTACTTC.

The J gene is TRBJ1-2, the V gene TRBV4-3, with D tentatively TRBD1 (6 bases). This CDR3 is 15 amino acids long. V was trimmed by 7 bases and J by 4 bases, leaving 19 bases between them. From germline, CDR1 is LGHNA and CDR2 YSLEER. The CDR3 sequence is CASIQVHGTPYGYTF. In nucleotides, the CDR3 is TGCGCCAGCATCCAGGTGCACGGGACACCCTATGGCTACACCTTC.

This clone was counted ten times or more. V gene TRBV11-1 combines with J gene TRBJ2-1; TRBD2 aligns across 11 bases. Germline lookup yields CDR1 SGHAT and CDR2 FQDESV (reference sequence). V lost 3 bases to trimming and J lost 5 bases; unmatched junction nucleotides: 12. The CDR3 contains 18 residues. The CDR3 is CASSFPELTSGSDNEQFF. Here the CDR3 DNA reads TGTGCCAGCAGCTTTCCGGAACTCACTAGCGGGAGTGACAATGAGCAGTTCTTC.

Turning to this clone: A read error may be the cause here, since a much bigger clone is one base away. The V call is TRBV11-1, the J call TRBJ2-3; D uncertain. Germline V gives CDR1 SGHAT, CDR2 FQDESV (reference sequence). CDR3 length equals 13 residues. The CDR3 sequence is CASGLLSTDTHYF. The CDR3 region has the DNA TGTGCCAGCGGCTTGCTAAGCACAGATACGCATTATTTT.

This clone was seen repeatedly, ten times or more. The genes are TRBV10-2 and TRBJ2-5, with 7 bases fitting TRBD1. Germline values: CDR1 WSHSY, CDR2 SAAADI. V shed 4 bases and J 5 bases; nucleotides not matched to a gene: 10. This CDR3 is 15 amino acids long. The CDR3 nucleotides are TGCGCCAGCAGTGTAGACAGGGCCAGGGCGGAGACCCAGTACTTC. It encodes CASSVDRARAETQYF.

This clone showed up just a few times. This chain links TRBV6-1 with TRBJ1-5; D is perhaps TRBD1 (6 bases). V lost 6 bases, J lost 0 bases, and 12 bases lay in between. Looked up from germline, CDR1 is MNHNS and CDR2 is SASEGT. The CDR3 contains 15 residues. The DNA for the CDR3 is TGTGCCAGCAGGCGGACAGCTTATAGCAATCAGCCCCAGCATTTT. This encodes CASRRTAYSNQPQHF.

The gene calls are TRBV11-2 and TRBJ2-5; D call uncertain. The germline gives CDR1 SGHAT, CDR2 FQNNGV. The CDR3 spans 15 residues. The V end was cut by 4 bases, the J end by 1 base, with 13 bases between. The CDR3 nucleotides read TGTGCCAGCAGCTGGCGCCTGGACCCCCAAGAGACCCAGTACTTC. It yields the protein CASSWRLDPQETQYF.

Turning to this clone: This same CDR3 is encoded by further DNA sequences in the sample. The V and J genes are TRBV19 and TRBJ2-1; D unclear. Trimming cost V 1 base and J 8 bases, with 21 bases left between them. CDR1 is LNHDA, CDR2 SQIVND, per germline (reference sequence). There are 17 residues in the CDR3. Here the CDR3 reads CASSIGGEAPRMYEQFF. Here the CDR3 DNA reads TGTGCCAGTAGTATAGGTGGCGAGGCCCCTCGGATGTATGAGCAGTTCTTC. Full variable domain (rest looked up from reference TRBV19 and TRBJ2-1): DGGITQSPKYLFRKEGQNVTLSCEQNLNHDAMYWYRQDPGQGLRLIYYSQIVNDFQKGDIAEGYSVSREKKESFPLTVTSAQKNPTAFYLCASSIGGEAPRMYEQFFGPGTRLTVL.

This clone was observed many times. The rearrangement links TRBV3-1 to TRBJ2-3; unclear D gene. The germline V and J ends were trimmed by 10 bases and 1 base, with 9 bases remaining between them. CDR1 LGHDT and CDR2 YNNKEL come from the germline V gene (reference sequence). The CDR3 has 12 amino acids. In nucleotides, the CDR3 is TGTGCCACCGCCGCGCGCACAGATACGCAGTATTTT. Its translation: CATAARTDTQYF.

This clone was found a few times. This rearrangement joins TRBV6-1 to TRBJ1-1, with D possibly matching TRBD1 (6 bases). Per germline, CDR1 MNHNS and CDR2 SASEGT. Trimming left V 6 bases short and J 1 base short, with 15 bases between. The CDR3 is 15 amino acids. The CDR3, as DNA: TGTGCCAGCAGATTCACCGTCAGGGGGAACACTGAAGCTTTCTTT. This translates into CASRFTVRGNTEAFF.

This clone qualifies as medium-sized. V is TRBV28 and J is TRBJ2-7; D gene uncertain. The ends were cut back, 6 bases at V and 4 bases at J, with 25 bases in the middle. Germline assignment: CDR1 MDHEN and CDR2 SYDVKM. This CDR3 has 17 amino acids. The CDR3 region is CASSQRHTFLRKYEQYF. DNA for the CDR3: TGTGCCAGCAGCCAGCGCCATACATTCTTGCGTAAATACGAGCAGTACTTC.

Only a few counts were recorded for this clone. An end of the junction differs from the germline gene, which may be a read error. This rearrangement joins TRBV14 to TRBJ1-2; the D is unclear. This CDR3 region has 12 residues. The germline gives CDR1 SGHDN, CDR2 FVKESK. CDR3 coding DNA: TGTGCCAGCAGCCAAGATAGGGTCCGCCAGTCCTTC. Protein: CASSQDRVRQSF.

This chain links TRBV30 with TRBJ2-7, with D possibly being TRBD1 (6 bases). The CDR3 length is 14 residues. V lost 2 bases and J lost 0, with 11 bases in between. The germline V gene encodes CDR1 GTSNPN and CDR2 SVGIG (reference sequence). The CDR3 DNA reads TGTGCCTGGAGTACAGGGATGAGCTCCTACGAGCAGTACTTC. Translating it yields CAWSTGMSSYEQYF.

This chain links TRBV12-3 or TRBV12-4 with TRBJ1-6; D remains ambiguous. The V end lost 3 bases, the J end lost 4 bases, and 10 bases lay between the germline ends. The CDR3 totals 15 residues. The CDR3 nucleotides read TGTGCCAGCAGTTTGTTCAGGCAGTATAATTCACCCCTCCACTTT. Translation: CASSLFRQYNSPLHF.

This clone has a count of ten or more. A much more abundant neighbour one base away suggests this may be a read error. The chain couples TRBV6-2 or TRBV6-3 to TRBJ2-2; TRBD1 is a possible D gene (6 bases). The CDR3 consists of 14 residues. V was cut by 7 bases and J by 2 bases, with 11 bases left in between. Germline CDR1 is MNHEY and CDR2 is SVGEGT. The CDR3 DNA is TGTGCCAGCACACAGGGAATCAACACCGGGGAGCTGTTTTTT. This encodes CASTQGINTGELFF.

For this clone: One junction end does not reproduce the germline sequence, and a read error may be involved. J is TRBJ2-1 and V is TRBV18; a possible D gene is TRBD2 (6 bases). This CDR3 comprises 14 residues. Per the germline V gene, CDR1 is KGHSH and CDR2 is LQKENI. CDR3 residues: CAISPGAEQGEQFF. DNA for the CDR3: TGTGCCATCTCACCGGGAGCAGAACAAGGAGAGCAGTTCTTC.